The 3 T cell receptor beta chains reported below all come from one sample, sequenced in a study of PD-L1 blockade in urothelial cancer. Clones were sequenced by immunoSEQ multiplex PCR, and TCRdb holds only the in-frame ones, with some missing. The sample lists about 130,000 clones; roughly 80% were seen once. Documented time point: pretreatment peripheral blood. The specimen was PBMCs, collected around atezolizumab (anti-PD-L1) treatment. These receptors all stem from a man aged 45 to 65 with urothelial cancer.

The V and J genes are TRBV18 and TRBJ2-7; D is possibly TRBD2 (6 bases). V lost 0 bases to trimming and J lost 2 bases, with 11 bases between them. CDR1 and CDR2 (germline): KGHSH, LQKENI. This CDR3 is 15 amino acids long. The CDR3 nucleotides are TGTGCCAGCTCACCACCGGAGGGTAATACCTACGAGCAGTACTTC. Translated, it gives CASSPPEGNTYEQYF. Complete variable domain (other parts from reference TRBV18 and TRBJ2-7): NAGVMQNPRHLVRRRGQEARLRCSPMKGHSHVYWYRQLPEEGLKFMVYLQKENIIDESGMPKERFSAEFPKEGPSILRIQQVVRGDSAAYFCASSPPEGNTYEQYFGPGTRLTVT.

V and J are TRBV7-9 and TRBJ2-7; 8 bases line up with TRBD1. J lost 5 bases, V lost 4 bases, and 7 bases had no gene match. The germline V gene has CDR1 SEHNR and CDR2 FQNEAQ (reference sequence). The CDR3 runs 14 residues. CDR3 coding DNA: TGTGCCAGCAGCTCCTCGGACAGGGTGCACGAGCAGTACTTC. It specifies CASSSSDRVHEQYF.

V gene TRBV18 combines with J gene TRBJ2-7; TRBD2 matches 8 bases. J was trimmed by 3 bases and V by 4 bases; bases with no gene match: 8. Germline CDR1 and CDR2: KGHSH and LQKENI. CDR3 length: 15 amino acids. Written as DNA, the CDR3 is TGTGCCAGCTCACAACCGGGACTAGGCTACTACGAGCAGTACTTC. As protein: CASSQPGLGYYEQYF.